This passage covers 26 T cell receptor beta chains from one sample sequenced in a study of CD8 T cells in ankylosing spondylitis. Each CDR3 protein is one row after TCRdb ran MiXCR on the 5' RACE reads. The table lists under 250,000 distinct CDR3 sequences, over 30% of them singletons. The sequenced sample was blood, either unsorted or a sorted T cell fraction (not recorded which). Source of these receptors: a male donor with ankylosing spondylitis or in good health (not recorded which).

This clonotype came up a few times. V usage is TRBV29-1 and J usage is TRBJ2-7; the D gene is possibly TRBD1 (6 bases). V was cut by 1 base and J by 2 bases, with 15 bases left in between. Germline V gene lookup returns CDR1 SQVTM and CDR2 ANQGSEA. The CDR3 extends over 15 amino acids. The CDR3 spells CSVEVQGTLTYEQYF. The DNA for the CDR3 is TGCAGCGTTGAAGTCCAGGGGACCCTAACCTACGAGCAGTACTTC.

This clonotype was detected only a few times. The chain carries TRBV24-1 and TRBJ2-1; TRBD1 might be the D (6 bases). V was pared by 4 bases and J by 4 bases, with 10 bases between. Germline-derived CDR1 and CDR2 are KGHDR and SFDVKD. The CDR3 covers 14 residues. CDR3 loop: CATSDRTAYNEQFF. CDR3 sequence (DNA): TGTGCCACCAGTGACCGGACAGCATACAATGAGCAGTTCTTC.

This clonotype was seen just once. Written as DNA, the CDR3 is TGTGCCAGCTCAGAACGCCAGGGACAAGGCGGGGAGCTGTTTTTT. Protein: CASSERQGQGGELFF. The V call is TRBV18, the J call TRBJ2-2, with D possibly being TRBD1 (6 bases). CDR1 KGHSH and CDR2 LQKENI come from the germline V gene. Deletions cut 5 bases from V and 7 bases from J, with 17 bases between. The CDR3 spans 15 residues.

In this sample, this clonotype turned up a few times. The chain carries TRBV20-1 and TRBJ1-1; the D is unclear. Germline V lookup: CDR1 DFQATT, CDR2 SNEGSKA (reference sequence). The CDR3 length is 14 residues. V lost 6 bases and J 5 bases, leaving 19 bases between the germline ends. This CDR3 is CSAIAGNLGTEAFF. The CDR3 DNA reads TGCAGTGCCATAGCGGGGAATCTGGGGACTGAAGCTTTCTTT.

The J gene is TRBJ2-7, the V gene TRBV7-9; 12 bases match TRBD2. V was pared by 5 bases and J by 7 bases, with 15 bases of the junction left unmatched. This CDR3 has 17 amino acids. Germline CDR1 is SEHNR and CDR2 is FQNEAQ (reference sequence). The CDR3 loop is CASSPRLAGVLAWEQYF. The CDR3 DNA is TGTGCCAGCAGCCCGAGACTAGCGGGGGTCCTAGCTTGGGAGCAGTACTTC.

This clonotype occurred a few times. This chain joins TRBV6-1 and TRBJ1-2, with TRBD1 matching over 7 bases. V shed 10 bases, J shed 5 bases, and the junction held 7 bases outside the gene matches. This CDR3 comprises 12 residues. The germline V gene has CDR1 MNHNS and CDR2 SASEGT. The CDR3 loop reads CAILRQGYGYTF. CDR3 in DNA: TGTGCCATCCTGAGACAGGGTTATGGCTACACCTTC.

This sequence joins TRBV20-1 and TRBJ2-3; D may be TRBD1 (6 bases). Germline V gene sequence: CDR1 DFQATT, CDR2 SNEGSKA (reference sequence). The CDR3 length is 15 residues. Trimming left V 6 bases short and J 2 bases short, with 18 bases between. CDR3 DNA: TGCAGTGCCCCTTCTGGGACACGTCTCACAGATACGCAGTATTTT. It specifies CSAPSGTRLTDTQYF.

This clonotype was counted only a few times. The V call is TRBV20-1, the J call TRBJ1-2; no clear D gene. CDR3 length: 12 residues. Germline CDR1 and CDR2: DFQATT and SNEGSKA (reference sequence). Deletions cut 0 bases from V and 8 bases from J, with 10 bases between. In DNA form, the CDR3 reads TGCAGTGCTAGAGATCAATCTCTGGGCTACACCTTC. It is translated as CSARDQSLGYTF.

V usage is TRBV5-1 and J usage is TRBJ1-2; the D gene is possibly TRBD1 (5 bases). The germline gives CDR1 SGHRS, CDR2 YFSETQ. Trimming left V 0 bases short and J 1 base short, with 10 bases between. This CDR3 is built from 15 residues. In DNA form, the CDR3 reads TGCGCCAGCAGCTTGGAGGGGCAGATTAACTATGGCTACACCTTC. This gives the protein CASSLEGQINYGYTF. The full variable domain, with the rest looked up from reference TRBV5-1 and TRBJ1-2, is KAGVTQTPRYLIKTRGQQVTLSCSPISGHRSVSWYQQTPGQGLQFLFEYFSETQRNKGNFPGRFSGRQFSNSRSEMNVSTLELGDSALYLCASSLEGQINYGYTFGSGTRLTVV.

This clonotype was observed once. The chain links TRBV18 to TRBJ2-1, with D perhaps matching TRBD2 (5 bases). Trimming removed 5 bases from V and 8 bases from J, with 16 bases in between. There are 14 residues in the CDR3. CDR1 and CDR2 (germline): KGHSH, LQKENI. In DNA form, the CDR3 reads TGTGCCAGCTCATGGCTAGCAGCTGGAGATGAGCAGTTCTTC. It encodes CASSWLAAGDEQFF.

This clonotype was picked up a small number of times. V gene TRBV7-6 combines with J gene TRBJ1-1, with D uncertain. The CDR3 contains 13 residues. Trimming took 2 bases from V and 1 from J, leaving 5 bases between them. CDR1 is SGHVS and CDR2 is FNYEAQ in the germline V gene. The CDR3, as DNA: TGTGCCAGCAGCTTATTCGAGAACACTGAAGCTTTCTTT. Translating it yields CASSLFENTEAFF.

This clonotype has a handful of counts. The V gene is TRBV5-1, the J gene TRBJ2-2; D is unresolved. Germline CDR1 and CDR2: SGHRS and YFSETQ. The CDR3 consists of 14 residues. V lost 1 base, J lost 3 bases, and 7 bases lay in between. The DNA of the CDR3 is TGCGCCAGCAGCTTGCGACAACACACCGGGGAGCTGTTTTTT. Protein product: CASSLRQHTGELFF.

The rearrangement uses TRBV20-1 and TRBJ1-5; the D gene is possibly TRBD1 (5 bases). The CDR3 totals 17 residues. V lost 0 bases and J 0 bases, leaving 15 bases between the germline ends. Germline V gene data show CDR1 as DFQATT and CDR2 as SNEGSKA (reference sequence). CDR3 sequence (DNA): TGCAGTGCTAGAGATCCGCGGGGCACTTATAGCAATCAGCCCCAGCATTTT. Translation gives CSARDPRGTYSNQPQHF.

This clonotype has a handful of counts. CDR3 in DNA: TGCAGCGTGGAGGGGACAGTTGAGAGGGTTAGGCCGTGGGGGGACACTGAAGCTTTCTTT. Translation: CSVEGTVERVRPWGDTEAFF. V is TRBV29-1 and J is TRBJ1-1; 7 positions agree with TRBD1. V was clipped by 6 bases and J by 3 bases; unmatched bases: 28. Germline CDR1 and CDR2: SQVTM and ANQGSEA. This CDR3 spans 20 amino acids.

The CDR3 spells CASSPVQGVSGNTIYF. As DNA, the CDR3 is TGTGCCAGCTCACCAGTTCAGGGAGTCTCTGGAAACACCATATATTTT. This chain links TRBV18 with TRBJ1-3, with D tentatively TRBD1 (5 bases). CDR3 length: 16 residues. V lost 2 bases to trimming and J lost 0 bases, with 11 bases between them. Per the germline V gene, CDR1 is KGHSH and CDR2 is LQKENI.

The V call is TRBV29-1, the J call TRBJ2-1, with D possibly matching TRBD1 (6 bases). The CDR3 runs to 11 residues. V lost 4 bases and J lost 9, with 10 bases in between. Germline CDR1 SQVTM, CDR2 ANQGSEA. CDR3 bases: TGCAGCGTTGGACAGGCCACTGAGCAGTTCTTC. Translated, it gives CSVGQATEQFF.

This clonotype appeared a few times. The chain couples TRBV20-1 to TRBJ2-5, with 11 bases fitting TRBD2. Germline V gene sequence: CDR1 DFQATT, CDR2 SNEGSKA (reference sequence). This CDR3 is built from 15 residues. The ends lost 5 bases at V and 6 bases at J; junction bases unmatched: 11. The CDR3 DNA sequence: TGCAGTGCTGGCCGCCTTAGCGGGGGGGCACAGACCCAGTACTTC. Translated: CSAGRLSGGAQTQYF.

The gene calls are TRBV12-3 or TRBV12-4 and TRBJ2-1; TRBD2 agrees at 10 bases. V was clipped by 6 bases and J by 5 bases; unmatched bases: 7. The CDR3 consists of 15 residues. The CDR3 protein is CASRAGTSAHNEQFF. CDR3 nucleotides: TGTGCCAGCAGAGCCGGGACTAGCGCCCACAATGAGCAGTTCTTC.

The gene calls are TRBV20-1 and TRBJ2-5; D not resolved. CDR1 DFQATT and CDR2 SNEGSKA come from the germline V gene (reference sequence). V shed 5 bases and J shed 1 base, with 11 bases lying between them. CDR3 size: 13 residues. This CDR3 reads CSAGPGLQETQYF. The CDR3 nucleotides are TGCAGTGCTGGGCCAGGCCTCCAAGAGACCCAGTACTTC.

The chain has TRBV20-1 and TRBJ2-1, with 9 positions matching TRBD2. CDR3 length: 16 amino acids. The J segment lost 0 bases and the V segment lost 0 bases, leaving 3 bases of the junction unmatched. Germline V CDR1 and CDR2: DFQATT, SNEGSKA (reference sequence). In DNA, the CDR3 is TGCAGTGCTAGAGATCTAGCGGGGCCCTCCTACAATGAGCAGTTCTTC. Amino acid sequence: CSARDLAGPSYNEQFF.

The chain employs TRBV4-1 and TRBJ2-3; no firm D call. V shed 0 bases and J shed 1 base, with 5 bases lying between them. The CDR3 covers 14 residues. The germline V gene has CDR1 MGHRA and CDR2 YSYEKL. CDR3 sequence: CASSQEPGTDTQYF. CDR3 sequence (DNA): TGCGCCAGCAGCCAAGAACCAGGCACAGATACGCAGTATTTT.

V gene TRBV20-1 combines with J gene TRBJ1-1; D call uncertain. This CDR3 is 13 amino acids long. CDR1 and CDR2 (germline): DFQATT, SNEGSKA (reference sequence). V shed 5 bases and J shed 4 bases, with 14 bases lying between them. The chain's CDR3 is CSAPGFRGTEAFF. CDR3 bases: TGCAGTGCTCCGGGATTCCGAGGCACTGAAGCTTTCTTT.

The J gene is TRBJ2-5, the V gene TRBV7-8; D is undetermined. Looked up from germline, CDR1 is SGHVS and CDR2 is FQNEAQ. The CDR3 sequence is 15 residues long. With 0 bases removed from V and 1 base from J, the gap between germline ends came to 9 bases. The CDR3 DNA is TGTGCCAGCAGCTTAGCTCTGAACTCCCAAGAGACCCAGTACTTC. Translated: CASSLALNSQETQYF.

CDR3 in DNA: TGTGCCAGCAGCGTAGGGGTGACGGACCAAGAGACCCAGTACTTC. Amino acids: CASSVGVTDQETQYF. The genes are TRBV9 and TRBJ2-5; no reliable D call. Germline CDR1 and CDR2: SGDLS and YYNGEE. This CDR3 is 15 amino acids long. With 0 bases removed from V and 0 bases from J, the gap between germline ends came to 9 bases.

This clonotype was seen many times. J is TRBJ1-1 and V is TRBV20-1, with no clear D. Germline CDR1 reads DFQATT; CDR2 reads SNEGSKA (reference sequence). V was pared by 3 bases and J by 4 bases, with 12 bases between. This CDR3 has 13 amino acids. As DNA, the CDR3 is TGCAGTGCTAGCCCGGGTATTGGCACTGAAGCTTTCTTT. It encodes CSASPGIGTEAFF.

CDR3 nucleotides: TGTGCCACCAGCAGAGGAGGGTGGACAACAACTAATGAAAAACTGTTTTTT. As protein: CATSRGGWTTTNEKLFF. This rearrangement joins TRBV15 to TRBJ1-4, with D perhaps matching TRBD1 (5 bases). From germline, CDR1 is LNHNV and CDR2 YYDKDF (reference sequence). The length of the CDR3 is 17 residues. Trimming stripped 1 base from V and 0 bases from J, with 12 bases between.